A single sample gave rise to the 27 T cell receptor beta chains below, sequenced in a study of CD4 T cells in relation to SARS-CoV-2 and coronaviruses (dated by TCRdb to the early 2020s). No antigens are known for them. Library preparation employed the immunoSEQ multiplex PCR assay. In TCRdb, the immuneACCESS table is reduced to in-frame sequences with V and J assigned. These tables do not hold every clone; where another copy was compared, an unresolved V gene accounts for under half, and the others remain unexplained. The sample data list tens of thousands of clones, and over 75% of these were observed just once. The top ten clones comprise around 1.3% of the sample. The sequenced sample consisted of naive CD4+ T cells from PBMCs, cultured in vitro. Per the publication, the cell subset or site label means: naive CD4+ T cells isolated by negative enrichment. Receptors were obtained from an adult with COVID-19.

The rearrangement uses TRBV27 and TRBJ2-7, with no clear D. This CDR3 is 13 amino acids long. V lost 8 bases and J lost 2, with 13 bases in between. The germline V gene encodes CDR1 MNHEY and CDR2 SMNVEV (reference sequence). CDR3 bases: TGTGCCAGCTCCTTTACTTCCACCTACGAGCAGTACTTC. It translates to CASSFTSTYEQYF.

The rearrangement joins TRBV7-2 to TRBJ2-1; D unclear. This CDR3 is 15 amino acids long. CDR1 SGHTA and CDR2 FQGNSA come from the germline V gene. Trimming took off 4 bases at V and 2 bases at J, with 12 bases between the two ends. CDR3 sequence (DNA): TGTGCCAGCAGCTCAGACTGGGGAACCTACAATGAGCAGTTCTTC. Protein product: CASSSDWGTYNEQFF.

The chain joins TRBV13 to TRBJ2-7; 9 bases agree with TRBD2. This CDR3 contains 15 residues. After removal of 4 bases from V and 5 bases from J, the junction contained 9 bases not matched to a gene. Germline-derived CDR1 and CDR2 are PRHDT and FYEKMQ (reference sequence). The CDR3 sequence: CASSSREGLPDEQYF. The CDR3 DNA reads TGTGCCAGCAGCTCGCGGGAGGGCCTTCCCGACGAGCAGTACTTC.

The rearrangement links TRBV7-7 to TRBJ2-1; D gene ambiguous. There are 15 residues in the CDR3. CDR1 and CDR2 from the germline V gene are SSHAT and FNYEAQ (reference sequence). Between the trimmed V and J ends, which lost 1 base and 0 bases, there was a span of 7 bases. The DNA of the CDR3 is TGTGCCAGCAGCTTAGTCGCAGGCTCCTACAATGAGCAGTTCTTC. Its translation: CASSLVAGSYNEQFF.

The J gene is TRBJ2-7, the V gene TRBV5-5, with 9 bases matching TRBD2. The CDR3 is 19 residues long. The germline gives CDR1 SGHKS, CDR2 YYEKEE (reference sequence). The V gene end was trimmed by 4 bases and the J gene end by 2 bases; junction bases not matched to a gene: 19. This chain's CDR3 is CASSRLVTSGERRAYEQYF. The CDR3 DNA reads TGTGCCAGCAGCCGTCTCGTGACTAGCGGAGAGAGAAGGGCCTACGAGCAGTACTTC.

The chain employs TRBV11-2 and TRBJ2-7; tentatively, D is TRBD2 (5 bases). Trimming cost V 5 bases and J 1 base, with 24 bases left between them. Germline lookup yields CDR1 SGHAT and CDR2 FQNNGV. CDR3 length: 18 amino acids. The CDR3 region has the DNA TGTGCCAGCAGCGGCCCCGGGATTCAGCCTATCTGGTCCTACGAGCAGTACTTC. It is translated as CASSGPGIQPIWSYEQYF. Variable domain in full (rest from reference TRBV11-2 and TRBJ2-7): EAGVAQSPRYKIIEKRQSVAFWCNPISGHATLYWYQQILGQGPKLLIQFQNNGVVDDSQLPKDRFSAERLKGVDSTLKIQPAKLEDSAVYLCASSGPGIQPIWSYEQYFGPGTRLTVT.

This chain uses TRBV3-1 (or the pseudogene TRBV3-2) with TRBJ2-1, with TRBD1 identical over 7 bases. CDR3 size: 15 residues. The trim removed 1 base at V and 6 bases at J, leaving 6 bases unmatched. CDR1 LGHDT and CDR2 YNNKEL come from the germline V gene (reference sequence). CDR3: CASSQGQGVFNEQFF. The CDR3 region has the DNA TGTGCCAGCAGCCAAGGGCAGGGGGTTTTCAATGAGCAGTTCTTC.

The chain joins TRBV9 to TRBJ1-1, with a possible D match to TRBD1 (6 bases). CDR3 length: 15 amino acids. Germline V CDR1 and CDR2: SGDLS, YYNGEE. V shed 0 bases and J shed 5 bases, with 14 bases lying between them. In DNA, the CDR3 is TGTGCCAGCAGCGTAGCATCGGGGGGGGCTACTGAAGCTTTCTTT. As protein: CASSVASGGATEAFF.

The chain recombines TRBV19 with TRBJ2-7, with 13 nucleotides matching TRBD2. CDR3 length: 16 amino acids. CDR1 LNHDA and CDR2 SQIVND come from the germline V gene (reference sequence). The trim removed 5 bases at V and 3 bases at J, leaving 7 bases unmatched. The CDR3 bases are TGTGCCAGTAGTTACCCAGGACTAGCGGGAGTCTACGAGCAGTACTTC. Translated, it gives CASSYPGLAGVYEQYF.

The CDR3 spells CASRPPGLAFNEQFF. For the CDR3, the DNA is TGTGCCAGCAGACCCCCGGGACTAGCCTTCAATGAGCAGTTCTTC. This rearrangement joins TRBV6-1 to TRBJ2-1; 9 nucleotides align to TRBD2. Trimming took 6 bases from V and 6 from J; bases not matched to a gene: 9. CDR3 length equals 15 residues. Germline assignment: CDR1 MNHNS and CDR2 SASEGT.

This clone came up a few times. V and J are TRBV11-3 and TRBJ2-5, with 11 positions matching TRBD2. CDR1 and CDR2 (germline): SGHNT, YENEEA. The V gene end was trimmed by 5 bases and the J gene end by 4 bases; junction bases not matched to a gene: 6. This CDR3 comprises 15 residues. The CDR3 bases are TGTGCCAGCAGCCCCGGGACTAGCGGATTAGAGACCCAGTACTTC. Protein sequence: CASSPGTSGLETQYF.

The rearrangement uses TRBV2 and TRBJ1-1, with D perhaps matching TRBD1 (5 bases). Trimming stripped 7 bases from V and 0 bases from J, with 9 bases between. Germline assignment: CDR1 SNHLY and CDR2 FYNNEI. The CDR3 sequence is 13 residues long. CDR3 sequence (DNA): TGTGCCAGCAAAGGGGCTGTGAACACTGAAGCTTTCTTT. This sequence encodes CASKGAVNTEAFF.

The CDR3 loop reads CASSQEGDTGELFF. CDR3 coding DNA: TGTGCCAGCAGCCAAGAAGGGGACACCGGGGAGCTGTTTTTT. The chain carries TRBV3-1 (or the pseudogene TRBV3-2) and TRBJ2-2, with D possibly being TRBD1 (5 bases). Trimming took 0 bases from V and 3 from J, leaving 5 bases between them. The CDR3 runs 14 residues. Germline V gene sequence: CDR1 LGHDT, CDR2 YNNKEL (reference sequence).

The chain employs TRBV5-1 and TRBJ2-2; tentatively, D is TRBD1 or TRBD2 (5 bases each). The ends were cut back, 9 bases at V and 3 bases at J, with 15 bases in the middle. Per the germline V gene, CDR1 is SGHRS and CDR2 is YFSETQ. This CDR3 is 14 amino acids long. The CDR3 reads CATNGAGDTGELFF. Here the CDR3 DNA reads TGCGCCACCAACGGGGCAGGAGACACCGGGGAGCTGTTTTTT.

This chain uses TRBV13 with TRBJ1-6, with D tentatively TRBD1 (6 bases). CDR1 PRHDT and CDR2 FYEKMQ come from the germline V gene (reference sequence). CDR3 length equals 17 residues. Trimming took 5 bases from V and 7 from J, leaving 21 bases between them. This CDR3 is CASSLGTTNLPNSPLHF. DNA for the CDR3: TGTGCCAGCAGCCTCGGGACAACTAACCTCCCAAATTCACCCCTCCACTTT.

V and J are TRBV7-9 and TRBJ2-1; possibly TRBD2 for D (6 bases). Deletions cut 6 bases from V and 3 bases from J, with 12 bases between. The CDR3 loop spans 14 amino acids. The germline V gene has CDR1 SEHNR and CDR2 FQNEAQ (reference sequence). The CDR3 region has the DNA TGTGCCAGCAGATCCATGGGAGGCTACAATGAGCAGTTCTTC. Amino acids: CASRSMGGYNEQFF.

The chain carries TRBV11-2 and TRBJ2-1, with D possibly matching TRBD1 (5 bases). The CDR3 runs 17 residues. V was cut by 3 bases and J by 0 bases, with 15 bases left in between. CDR1 and CDR2 (germline): SGHAT, FQNNGV. CDR3 DNA sequence: TGTGCCAGCAGCTTGTCCAGGGTGGGGTACTCCTACAATGAGCAGTTCTTC. Translated: CASSLSRVGYSYNEQFF.

The chain recombines TRBV3-1 (or the pseudogene TRBV3-2) with TRBJ2-1; no clear D gene. The CDR3 is made up of 15 amino acids. The V end lost 2 bases, the J end lost 2 bases, and 10 bases lay between the germline ends. Germline loops: CDR1 LGHDT, CDR2 YNNKEL (reference sequence). CDR3 sequence: CASSQFRATYNEQFF. The DNA of the CDR3 is TGTGCCAGCAGCCAATTCCGGGCTACCTACAATGAGCAGTTCTTC.

V is TRBV7-2 and J is TRBJ2-7, with no clear D. V lost 1 base and J 0 bases, leaving 10 bases between the germline ends. In germline, CDR1 is SGHTA, CDR2 FQGNSA. This CDR3 spans 15 amino acids. The CDR3 reads CASSLGWNPSYEQYF. The DNA for the CDR3 is TGTGCCAGCAGCTTAGGTTGGAATCCCTCCTACGAGCAGTACTTC.

The CDR3 loop is CASSQNPAGTSGLSGANVLTF. The CDR3 nucleotides read TGTGCCAGCAGCCAAAACCCCGCGGGAACTAGCGGGCTCTCTGGGGCCAACGTCCTGACTTTC. J is TRBJ2-6 and V is TRBV4-2; TRBD2 agrees at 9 bases. The CDR3 is 21 residues long. Germline V gene lookup returns CDR1 LGHNA and CDR2 YNFKEQ. Losses at the gene ends were 2 bases for V and 0 bases for J; bases not matched to a gene: 14.

V and J are TRBV28 and TRBJ1-1, with TRBD1 as a possible D gene (6 bases). Germline lookup yields CDR1 MDHEN and CDR2 SYDVKM. The CDR3 is 15 amino acids. V dropped 2 bases and J dropped 0 bases, with 10 bases sitting between them. The chain's CDR3 is CASSLRTVMNTEAFF. In DNA form, the CDR3 reads TGTGCCAGCAGTTTACGGACAGTCATGAACACTGAAGCTTTCTTT.

The chain employs TRBV3-1 (or the pseudogene TRBV3-2) and TRBJ2-3, with 9 positions matching TRBD2. Germline CDR1 is LGHDT and CDR2 is YNNKEL (reference sequence). The CDR3 has 15 amino acids. With V trimmed by 4 bases and J by 1 base, 3 bases remained unmatched. The CDR3 DNA sequence: TGTGCCAGCAGCCCTCGACTAGCGGGCACAGATACGCAGTATTTT. Residues: CASSPRLAGTDTQYF.

The chain employs TRBV9 and TRBJ1-4; possible D gene TRBD1, 6 bases. V lost 4 bases and J lost 7, with 14 bases in between. This CDR3 comprises 14 residues. In germline, CDR1 is SGDLS, CDR2 YYNGEE. CDR3 sequence: CASSPTGMGEKLFF. DNA of the CDR3: TGTGCCAGCAGCCCAACAGGGATGGGTGAAAAACTGTTTTTT.

This rearrangement joins TRBV2 to TRBJ2-7; D unclear. This CDR3 has 13 residues. V lost 2 bases to trimming and J lost 3 bases, with 8 bases between them. CDR1 is SNHLY, CDR2 FYNNEI, per germline. The CDR3 DNA sequence: TGTGCCAGCAGTGAAAGGCGTCGCTACGAGCAGTACTTC. It is translated as CASSERRRYEQYF.

The J gene is TRBJ2-3, the V gene TRBV10-1; no firm D call. CDR1 WNHNN and CDR2 SYGVQD come from the germline V gene (reference sequence). The CDR3 is 15 amino acids. V shed 10 bases and J shed 1 base, with 18 bases lying between them. This CDR3 reads CANREPQHGTDTQYF. In DNA form, the CDR3 reads TGCGCCAACAGAGAACCACAACACGGCACAGATACGCAGTATTTT.

This chain links TRBV7-2 with TRBJ2-3; 7 positions agree with TRBD1. The CDR3 length is 14 residues. The ends lost 3 bases at V and 4 bases at J; junction bases unmatched: 4. Per the germline V gene, CDR1 is SGHTA and CDR2 is FQGNSA. The CDR3 DNA reads TGTGCCAGCAGCTTTCAACAGGGGCCAGATACGCAGTATTTT. It yields the protein CASSFQQGPDTQYF.

This chain uses TRBV28 with TRBJ2-5; no firm D call. V lost 5 bases and J lost 0, with 7 bases in between. Looked up from germline, CDR1 is MDHEN and CDR2 is SYDVKM. The CDR3 contains 13 residues. This CDR3 reads CASSLAYQETQYF. For the CDR3, the DNA is TGTGCCAGCAGTCTTGCGTACCAAGAGACCCAGTACTTC. The full variable domain, completed using reference TRBV28 and TRBJ2-5, is DVKVTQSSRYLVKRTGEKVFLECVQDMDHENMFWYRQDPGLGLRLIYFSYDVKMKEKGDIPEGYSVSREKKERFSLILESASTNQTSMYLCASSLAYQETQYFGPGTRLLVL.